The 9 T cell receptor delta chains presented below share a single source sample, sequenced in a study of gamma-delta chains in newborns, infants, children. TCRdb fed the reads to CATT. The sample includes fewer than 9,500 delta-chain clones, 20% to 25% seen only once; the top ten take less than 5.5%. Sequencing used blood. The receptor source for this set is a child who was a newborn, infant or young child, either healthy, febrile or measles-vaccinated (not recorded which).

This clone turned up a few times. V is TRDV2 and J is TRDJ1; TRDD3 agrees at 8 bases. V lost 0 bases and J lost 4; bases outside the gene matches: 9. Germline loops: CDR1 GEAIGNYY, CDR2 EKD. CDR3 length: 16 amino acids. The CDR3 bases are TGTGCCTGTGACACCGTAGAGACTGGGGGCCTCGATAAACTCATCTTT. Translated, it gives CACDTVETGGLDKLIF.

By share, this clone ranks as medium-sized. The chain carries TRDV2 and TRDJ2; 7 bases are a match to TRDD3. In germline, CDR1 is GEAIGNYY, CDR2 EKD. The CDR3 has 21 residues. V was pared by 1 base and J by 0 bases, with 19 bases of the junction left unmatched. In DNA form, the CDR3 reads TGTGCCTGTGACACGGTCACTCCTCGGCACTCTGGGGGGTCTTTGACAGCACAACTCTTCTTT. It codes for CACDTVTPRHSGGSLTAQLFF.

By sample share, this clone is medium-sized. This sample also contains other DNA sequences that code for the same CDR3. This sequence joins TRDV2 and TRDJ1, with TRDD3 matching 12 bases. After removal of 0 bases from V and 9 bases from J, the junction contained 13 bases not matched to a gene. Germline assignment: CDR1 GEAIGNYY and CDR2 EKD. The CDR3 contains 17 residues. This CDR3 reads CACDTVTGGYQPMELIF. CDR3 coding DNA: TGTGCCTGTGACACCGTTACTGGGGGATACCAGCCAATGGAACTCATCTTT.

A word on this clone: The germline gene is not matched at one end of the junction; a read error may be the cause. In the same sample, other DNA sequences code for this CDR3. The chain uses TRDV2 and TRDJ1; 9 bases match TRDD3. This CDR3 spans 21 amino acids. Germline-derived CDR1 and CDR2 are GEAIGNYY and EKD. CDR3 bases: TGCGCCTGTGTGGCGGTGAAGTTCGTAGTACTGGGGGACACAGAGCCCGATAAACTCATCTTT. Translation gives CACVAVKFVVLGDTEPDKLIF.

This clone was seen more than once but under ten times. The chain uses TRDV2 and TRDJ1; 9 bases are shared with TRDD3. V lost 2 bases to trimming and J lost 0 bases; unmatched junction nucleotides: 9. The CDR3 is 17 residues long. CDR1 and CDR2 (germline): GEAIGNYY, EKD. CDR3: CACDILTGGKYTDKLIF. The CDR3 DNA reads as TGTGCCTGTGACATCCTGACTGGGGGAAAGTACACCGATAAACTCATCTTT.

This clone appeared a few times. This rearrangement joins TRDV1 to TRDJ1, with 8 bases that match TRDD3. CDR1 and CDR2 (germline): TSWWSYY, QGS. The CDR3 length is 20 residues. The J segment lost 0 bases and the V segment lost 3 bases, leaving 18 bases of the junction unmatched. CDR3 DNA sequence: TGTGCTCTTGGGGAGGCTCGTACTGGGGGGTACTCTCGCTACACCGATAAACTCATCTTT. Encoded protein: CALGEARTGGYSRYTDKLIF.

This clone was counted a few times. A read error may explain this, as a much larger clone is one base away. This same CDR3 is encoded by further DNA sequences in the sample. The chain is built from TRDV2 and TRDJ4; perhaps TRDD3 as D (6 bases). Germline CDR1 is GEAIGNYY and CDR2 is EKD. The CDR3 runs to 15 residues. CDR3 protein: CACDTVGALARPLIF. In DNA, the CDR3 is TGTGCCTGCGACACCGTGGGGGCCTTAGCCAGACCCCTGATCTTT.

The V and J genes are TRDV2 and TRDJ1; D may be TRDD3 (6 bases). Germline loops: CDR1 GEAIGNYY, CDR2 EKD. The CDR3 loop spans 15 amino acids. The V gene lost 1 base and the J gene lost 0 bases, with 11 bases spanning the gap. The chain's CDR3 is CACDTLGADTDKLIF. For the CDR3, the DNA is TGTGCCTGTGACACATTGGGGGCTGACACCGATAAACTCATCTTT.

V and J are TRDV2 and TRDJ4; 10 bases line up with TRDD3. With V trimmed by 3 bases and J by 5 bases, 17 bases remained unmatched. Germline CDR1 and CDR2: GEAIGNYY and EKD. The CDR3 runs 17 residues. CDR3: CACDQTFQAGGYGPLIF. Written as DNA, the CDR3 is TGTGCCTGTGACCAGACTTTTCAAGCGGGGGGATACGGGCCCCTGATCTTT.